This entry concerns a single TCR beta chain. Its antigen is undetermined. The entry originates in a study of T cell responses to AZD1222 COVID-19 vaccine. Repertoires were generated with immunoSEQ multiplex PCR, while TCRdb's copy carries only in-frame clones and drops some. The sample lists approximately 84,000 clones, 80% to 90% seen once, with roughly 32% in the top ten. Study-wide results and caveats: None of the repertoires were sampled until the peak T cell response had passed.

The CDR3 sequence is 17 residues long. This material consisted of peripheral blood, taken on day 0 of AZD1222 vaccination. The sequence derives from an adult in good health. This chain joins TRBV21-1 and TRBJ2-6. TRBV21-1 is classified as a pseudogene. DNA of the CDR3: TGTGCCAGCAGCAACCGGGACCATCGAACGGGGGCCAACGTCCTGACTTTC. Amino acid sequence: CASSNRDHRTGANVLTF.